This T cell receptor (beta chain) is drawn from a study of type 1 and type 2 diabetes patients. In the study overall: CD4+ or CD8+ T cells were positively selected from PBMCs with microbeads.

Deletions cut 3 bases from V and 7 bases from J, with 6 bases between. The CDR3 consists of 11 residues. The germline V gene has CDR1 MDHEN and CDR2 SYDVKM. PCR was run on genomic DNA. A primer set of 30 forward and 13 reverse primers amplified the CDR3. TCRdb re-derived calls from the multiplex PCR reads in MiXCR, one entry per CDR3 protein. The table shows under 300,000 distinct CDR3 sequences, with 45% to 60% occurring only once. Peripheral blood, 9.5 to 10 milliliters per participant, was collected. The origin of this receptor is a young man with type 2 diabetes. The sequencing input was peripheral blood mononuclear cells (PBMCs). The chain combines TRBV28 with TRBJ1-1; no clear D gene. The CDR3 bases are TGTGCCAGCAGTTTGACAAGTGAAGCTTTCTTT. This codes for CASSLTSEAFF.